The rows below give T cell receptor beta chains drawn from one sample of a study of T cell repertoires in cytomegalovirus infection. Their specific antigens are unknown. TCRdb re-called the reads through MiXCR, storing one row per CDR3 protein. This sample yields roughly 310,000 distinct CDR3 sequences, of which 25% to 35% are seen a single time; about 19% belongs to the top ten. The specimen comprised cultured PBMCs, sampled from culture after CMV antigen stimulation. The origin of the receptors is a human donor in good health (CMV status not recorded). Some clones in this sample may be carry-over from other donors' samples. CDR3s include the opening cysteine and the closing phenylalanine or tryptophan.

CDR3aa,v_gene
CAITGTGAGEQYF,TRBV10-3
CASSLRTGAFATNEKLFF,TRBV11-2
CASSLWPGLPTDTQYF,TRBV27
CASSPPGTGQETQYF,TRBV18
CASTRGENTEAFF,TRBV2
CASSSLGNEQFF,TRBV7-3
CASSAMTYGYTF,TRBV6-1
CASSLAGGAVGEQYF,TRBV7-8
CASSLQGGENTEAFF,TRBV5-1
CASNFDQYNTGELFF,TRBV6-5
CASRDRSNTGELFF,TRBV5-6
CASSLSGASNQETQYF,TRBV7-4
CASSLYYVNEKLFF,TRBV5-6
CASSPPTGAANSPLHF,TRBV18
CASSAAGVLSNQPQHF,TRBV6-1
CASSEREGYEQYF,TRBV2
CASSLSGGNEQFF,TRBV27
CASSPGRGSSYEQYF,TRBV4-1
CASSKFLGEKLFF,TRBV12-3/TRBV12-4
CASSQDADSGGSPLHF,TRBV4-2
CASSRGVAGKETQYF,TRBV28
CASSLVPGSFNEQFF,TRBV7-3
CASSLAVYTGELFF,TRBV7-2
CASSQVRTDNKNIQYF,TRBV14
CATGDGTSDENQPQHF,TRBV6-1
CASSLEVWRGGPYTQYF,TRBV7-2
CAISERERGADTQYF,TRBV10-3
CASSPGTAFGAHEQYF,TRBV28
CAISDLGLEQFF,TRBV10-3
CASSPLGYEQYF,TRBV7-6
CASSRGGEEAFF,TRBV7-3
CASSPLGEGNTEAFF,TRBV18
CASGPDSGTGVTEAFF,TRBV5-1
CASSSTDTQYF,TRBV7-2
CAISEDYNQETQYF,TRBV10-3
CASSETGASGNTIYF,TRBV6-1
CASSSRPRDRASEQYF,TRBV28
CASSTRLAGVETQYF,TRBV12-3/TRBV12-4
CASSLGVGAGYGYTF,TRBV5-1
CASSLQQVSTGELFF,TRBV7-9
CASSWTGGSGNTIYF,TRBV7-2
CATSDVLAGTDTQYF,TRBV24-1
CASSLGGGAALNTEAFF,TRBV5-4
CASSYLRTGNTGELFF,TRBV6-6
CASSDTTTGQGAPEAFF,TRBV25-1
CASSLLAYNEQFF,TRBV7-3
CACGVPNYGYTF,TRBV23-1
CAISESAGGRPDTQYF,TRBV10-3
CASIGDSMNTEAFF,TRBV19
CASSDWTGTYEQYF,TRBV6-6
CASSGGLAGGYNEQFF,TRBV2
CASSPIAGVTEQFF,TRBV2
CASSFYPGTHNEQFF,TRBV7-2
CASSLGRGTQETQYF,TRBV7-8